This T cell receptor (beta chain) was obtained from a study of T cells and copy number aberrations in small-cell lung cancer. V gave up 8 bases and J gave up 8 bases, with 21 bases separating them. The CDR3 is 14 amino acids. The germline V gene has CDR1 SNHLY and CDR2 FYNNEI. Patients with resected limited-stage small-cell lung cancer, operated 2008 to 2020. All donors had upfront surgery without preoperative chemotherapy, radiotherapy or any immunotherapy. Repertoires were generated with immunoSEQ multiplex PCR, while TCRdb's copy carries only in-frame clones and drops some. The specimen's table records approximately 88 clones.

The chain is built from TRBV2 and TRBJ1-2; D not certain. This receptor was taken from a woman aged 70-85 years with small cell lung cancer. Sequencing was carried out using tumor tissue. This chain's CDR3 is CASLTTGPIKGYTF. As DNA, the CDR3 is TGTGCCAGCTTAACGACTGGGCCCATTAAGGGCTACACCTTC. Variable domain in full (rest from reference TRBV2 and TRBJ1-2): EPEVTQTPSHQVTQMGQEVILRCVPISNHLYFYWYRQILGQKVEFLVSFYNNEISEKSEIFDDQFSVERPDGSNFTLKIRSTKLEDSAMYFCASLTTGPIKGYTFGSGTRLTVV.